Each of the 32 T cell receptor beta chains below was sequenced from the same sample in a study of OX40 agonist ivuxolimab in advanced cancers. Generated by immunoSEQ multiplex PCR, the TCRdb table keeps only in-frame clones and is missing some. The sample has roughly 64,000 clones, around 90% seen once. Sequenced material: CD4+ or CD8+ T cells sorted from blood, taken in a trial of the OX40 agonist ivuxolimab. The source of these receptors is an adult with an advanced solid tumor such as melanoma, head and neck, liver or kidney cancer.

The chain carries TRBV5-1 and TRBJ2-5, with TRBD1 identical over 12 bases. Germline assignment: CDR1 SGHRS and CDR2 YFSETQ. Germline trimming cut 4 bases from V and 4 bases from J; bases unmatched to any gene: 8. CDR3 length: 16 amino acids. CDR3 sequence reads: CASSPGGQGASETQYF. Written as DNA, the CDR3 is TGCGCCAGCAGCCCCGGGGGACAGGGGGCCTCAGAGACCCAGTACTTC.

CDR3 DNA: TGCGCCAGCAGCTTGGCTGCCATAGGAAACACCATATATTTT. Translated: CASSLAAIGNTIYF. The chain is built from TRBV5-1 and TRBJ1-3; unclear D gene. This CDR3 comprises 14 residues. Trimming removed 0 bases from V and 4 bases from J, with 8 bases in between. CDR1 SGHRS and CDR2 YFSETQ come from the germline V gene.

For the CDR3, the DNA is TGTGCCAGCAGCGCCGCCAAGCGAGGGACCGGGGAGCTGTTTTTT. This sequence encodes CASSAAKRGTGELFF. This sequence joins TRBV11-2 and TRBJ2-2, with D perhaps matching TRBD2 (5 bases). In germline, CDR1 is SGHAT, CDR2 FQNNGV. The length of the CDR3 is 15 residues. The V end lost 5 bases, the J end lost 5 bases, and 15 bases lay between the germline ends.

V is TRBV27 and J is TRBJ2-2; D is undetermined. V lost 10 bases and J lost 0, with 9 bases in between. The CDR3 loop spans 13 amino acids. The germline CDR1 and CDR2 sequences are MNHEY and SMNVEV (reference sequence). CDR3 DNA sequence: TGTGCCACGGTGGGCGCGAACACCGGGGAGCTGTTTTTT. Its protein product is CATVGANTGELFF.

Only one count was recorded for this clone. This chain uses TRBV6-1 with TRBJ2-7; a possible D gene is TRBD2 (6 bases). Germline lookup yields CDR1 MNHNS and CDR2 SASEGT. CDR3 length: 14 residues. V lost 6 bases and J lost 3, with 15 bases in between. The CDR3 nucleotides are TGTGCCAGCAGCTCGGCGGGGAGGAGCTACGAGCAGTACTTC. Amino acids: CASSSAGRSYEQYF.

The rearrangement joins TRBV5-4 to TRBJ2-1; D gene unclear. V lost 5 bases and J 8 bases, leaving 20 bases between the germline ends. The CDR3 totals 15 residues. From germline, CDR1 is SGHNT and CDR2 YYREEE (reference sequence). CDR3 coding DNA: TGTGCCAGCAGGCCTCCTGGGATCCCAGCTCATGAGCAGTTCTTC. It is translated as CASRPPGIPAHEQFF.

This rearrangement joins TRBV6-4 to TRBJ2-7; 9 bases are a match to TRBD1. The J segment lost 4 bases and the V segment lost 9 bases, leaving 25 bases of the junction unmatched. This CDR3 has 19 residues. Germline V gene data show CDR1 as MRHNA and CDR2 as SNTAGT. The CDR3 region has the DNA TGTGCCAGTCGGAACTCTCCTCCCGGGACAGGGAAGAGGTCGTACGAGCAGTACTTC. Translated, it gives CASRNSPPGTGKRSYEQYF.

CDR3 in amino acids: CASSSKGRDYGYTF. The CDR3 DNA sequence: TGTGCCAGCAGCTCCAAGGGCAGGGATTATGGCTACACCTTC. This rearrangement joins TRBV5-4 to TRBJ1-2; tentative D call: TRBD1 (5 bases). The length of the CDR3 is 14 residues. V gave up 3 bases and J gave up 5 bases, with 14 bases separating them. Germline CDR1 is SGHNT and CDR2 is YYREEE (reference sequence). Looking up the rest from reference TRBV5-4 and TRBJ1-2 gives the full variable domain: ETGVTQSPTHLIKTRGQQVTLRCSSQSGHNTVSWYQQALGQGPQFIFQYYREEENGRGNFPPRFSGLQFPNYSSELNVNALELDDSALYLCASSSKGRDYGYTFGSGTRLTVV.

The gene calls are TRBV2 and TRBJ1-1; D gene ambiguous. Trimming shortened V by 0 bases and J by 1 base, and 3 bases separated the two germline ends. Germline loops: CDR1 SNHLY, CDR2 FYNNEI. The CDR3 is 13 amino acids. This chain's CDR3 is CASSEARNTEAFF. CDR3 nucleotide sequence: TGTGCCAGCAGTGAAGCCAGGAACACTGAAGCTTTCTTT.

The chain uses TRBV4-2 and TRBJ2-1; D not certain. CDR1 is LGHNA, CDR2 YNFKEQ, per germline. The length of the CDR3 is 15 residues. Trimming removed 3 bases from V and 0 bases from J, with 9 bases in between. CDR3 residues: CASSHDQSSYNEQFF. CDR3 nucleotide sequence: TGTGCCAGCAGCCACGACCAAAGCTCCTACAATGAGCAGTTCTTC.

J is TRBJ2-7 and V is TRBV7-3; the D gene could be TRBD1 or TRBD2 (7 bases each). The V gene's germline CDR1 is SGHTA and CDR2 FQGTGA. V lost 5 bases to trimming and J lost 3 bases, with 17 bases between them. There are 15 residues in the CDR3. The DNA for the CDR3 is TGTGCCAGCAGCACCGGGGGAGGGGGCGGCTACGAGCAGTACTTC. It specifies CASSTGGGGGYEQYF.

The CDR3 DNA reads as TGTGCCAGCAACCCTAGCACAGATACGCAGTATTTT. It translates to CASNPSTDTQYF. The chain combines TRBV6-1 with TRBJ2-3, with D hard to call. This CDR3 has 12 amino acids. Between the trimmed V and J ends, which lost 7 bases and 0 bases, there was a span of 5 bases. Per the germline V gene, CDR1 is MNHNS and CDR2 is SASEGT.

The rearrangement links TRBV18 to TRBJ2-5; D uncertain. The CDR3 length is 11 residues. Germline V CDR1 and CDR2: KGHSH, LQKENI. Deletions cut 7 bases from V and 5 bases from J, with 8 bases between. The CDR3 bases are TGTGCCAGCTTATCAAGGGAGACCCAGTACTTC. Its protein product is CASLSRETQYF.

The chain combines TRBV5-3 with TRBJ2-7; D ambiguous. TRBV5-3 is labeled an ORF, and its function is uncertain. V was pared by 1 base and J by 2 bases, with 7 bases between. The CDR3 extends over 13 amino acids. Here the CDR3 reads CARSLTAAYEQYF. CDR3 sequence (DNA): TGTGCCAGAAGCTTGACAGCAGCCTACGAGCAGTACTTC.

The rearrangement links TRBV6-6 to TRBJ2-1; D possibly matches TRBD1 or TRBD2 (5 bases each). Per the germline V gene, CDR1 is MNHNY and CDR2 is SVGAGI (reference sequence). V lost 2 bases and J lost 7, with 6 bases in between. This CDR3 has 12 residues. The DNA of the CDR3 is TGTGCCAGCAGTTACGGGGGAAATGAGCAGTTCTTC. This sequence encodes CASSYGGNEQFF.

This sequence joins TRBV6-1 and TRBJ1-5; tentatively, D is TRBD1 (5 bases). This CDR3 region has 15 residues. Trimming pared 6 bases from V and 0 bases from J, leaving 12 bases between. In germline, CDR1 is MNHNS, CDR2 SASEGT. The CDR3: CASSPGSYSNQPQHF. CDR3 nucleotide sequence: TGTGCCAGCAGCCCAGGGAGTTATAGCAATCAGCCCCAGCATTTT.

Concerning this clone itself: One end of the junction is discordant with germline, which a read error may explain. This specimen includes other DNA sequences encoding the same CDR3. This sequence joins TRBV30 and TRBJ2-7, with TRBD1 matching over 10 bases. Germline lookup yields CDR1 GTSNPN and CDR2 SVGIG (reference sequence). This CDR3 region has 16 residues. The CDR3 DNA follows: TGCGCCTGGAGTGTATCAGGGACAGGGGCAATGTACGAGCAGTACTTC. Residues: CAWSVSGTGAMYEQYF.

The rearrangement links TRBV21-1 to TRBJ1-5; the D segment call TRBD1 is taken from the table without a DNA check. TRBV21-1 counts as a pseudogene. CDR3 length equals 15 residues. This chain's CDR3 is CASSKDTGWRQPQHF. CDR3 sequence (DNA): TGTGCCAGCAGCAAGGACACCGGATGGCGGCAGCCCCAGCATTTT.

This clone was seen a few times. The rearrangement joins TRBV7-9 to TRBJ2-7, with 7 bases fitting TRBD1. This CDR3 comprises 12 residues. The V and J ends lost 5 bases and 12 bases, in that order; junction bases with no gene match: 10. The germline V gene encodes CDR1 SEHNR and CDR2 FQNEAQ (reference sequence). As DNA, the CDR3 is TGTGCCAGCAGCCTTGGGACAGCCCCGCCGTACTTC. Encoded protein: CASSLGTAPPYF. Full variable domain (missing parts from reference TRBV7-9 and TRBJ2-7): DTGVSQNPRHKITKRGQNVTFRCDPISEHNRLYWYRQTLGQGPEFLTYFQNEAQLEKSRLLSDRFSAERPKGSFSTLEIQRTEQGDSAMYLCASSLGTAPPYFGPGTRLTVT.

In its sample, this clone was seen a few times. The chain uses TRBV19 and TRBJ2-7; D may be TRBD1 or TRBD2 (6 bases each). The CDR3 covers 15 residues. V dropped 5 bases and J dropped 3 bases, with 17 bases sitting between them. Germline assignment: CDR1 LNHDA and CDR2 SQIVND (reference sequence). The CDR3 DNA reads TGTGCCAGTAGTTCCTGGGGAGGACAGAACTACGAGCAGTACTTC. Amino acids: CASSSWGGQNYEQYF.

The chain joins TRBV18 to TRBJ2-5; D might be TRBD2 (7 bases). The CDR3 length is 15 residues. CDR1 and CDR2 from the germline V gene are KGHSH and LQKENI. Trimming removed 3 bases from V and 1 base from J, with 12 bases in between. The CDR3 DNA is TGTGCCAGCTCACCGGGGGGGGCAGGCCAAGAGACCCAGTACTTC. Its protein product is CASSPGGAGQETQYF. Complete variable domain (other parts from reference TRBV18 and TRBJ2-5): NAGVMQNPRHLVRRRGQEARLRCSPMKGHSHVYWYRQLPEEGLKFMVYLQKENIIDESGMPKERFSAEFPKEGPSILRIQQVVRGDSAAYFCASSPGGAGQETQYFGPGTRLLVL.

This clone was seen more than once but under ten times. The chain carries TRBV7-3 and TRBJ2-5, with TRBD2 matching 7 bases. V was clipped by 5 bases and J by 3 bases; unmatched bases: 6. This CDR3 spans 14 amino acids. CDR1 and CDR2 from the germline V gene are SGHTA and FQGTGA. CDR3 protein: CASSQAGRKETQYF. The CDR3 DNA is TGTGCCAGCAGCCAAGCGGGACGCAAAGAGACCCAGTACTTC.

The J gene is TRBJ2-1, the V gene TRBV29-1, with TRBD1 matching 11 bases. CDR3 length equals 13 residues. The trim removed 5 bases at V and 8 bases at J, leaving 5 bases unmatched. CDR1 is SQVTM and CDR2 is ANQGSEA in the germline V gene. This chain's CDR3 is CSVWDRGGYEQFF. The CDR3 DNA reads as TGCAGCGTTTGGGACAGGGGGGGTTATGAGCAGTTCTTC.

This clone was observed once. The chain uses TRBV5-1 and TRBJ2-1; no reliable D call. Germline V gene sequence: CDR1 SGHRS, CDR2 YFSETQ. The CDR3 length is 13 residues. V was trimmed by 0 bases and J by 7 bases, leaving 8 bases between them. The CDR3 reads CASSLGVGNEQFF. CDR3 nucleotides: TGCGCCAGCAGCTTGGGGGTGGGAAATGAGCAGTTCTTC.

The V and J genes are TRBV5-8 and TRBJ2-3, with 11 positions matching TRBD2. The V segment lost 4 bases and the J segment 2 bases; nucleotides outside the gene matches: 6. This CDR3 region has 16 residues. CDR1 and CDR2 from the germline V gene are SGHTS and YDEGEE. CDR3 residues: CASSLGTSGNTDTQYF. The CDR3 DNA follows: TGTGCCAGCAGCCTCGGGACTAGCGGAAACACAGATACGCAGTATTTT.

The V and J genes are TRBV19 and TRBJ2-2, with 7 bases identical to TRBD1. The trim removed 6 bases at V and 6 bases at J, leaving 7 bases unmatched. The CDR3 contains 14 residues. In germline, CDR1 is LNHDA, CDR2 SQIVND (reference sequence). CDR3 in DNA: TGTGCCAGTAGCCTCCGGACAGGCCCCGGGGAGCTGTTTTTT. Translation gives CASSLRTGPGELFF.

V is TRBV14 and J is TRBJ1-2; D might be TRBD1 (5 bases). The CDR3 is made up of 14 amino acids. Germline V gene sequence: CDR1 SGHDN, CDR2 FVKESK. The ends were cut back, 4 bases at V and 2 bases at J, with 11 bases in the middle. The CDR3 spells CASSLNPGNYGYTF. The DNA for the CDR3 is TGTGCCAGCAGCCTTAACCCAGGGAACTATGGCTACACCTTC.

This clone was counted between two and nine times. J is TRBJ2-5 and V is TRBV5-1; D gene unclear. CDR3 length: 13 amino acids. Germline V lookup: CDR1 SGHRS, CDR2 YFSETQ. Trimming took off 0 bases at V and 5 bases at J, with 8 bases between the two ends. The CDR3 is CASSLAGRETQYF. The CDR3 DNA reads TGCGCCAGCAGCTTGGCTGGACGGGAGACCCAGTACTTC.

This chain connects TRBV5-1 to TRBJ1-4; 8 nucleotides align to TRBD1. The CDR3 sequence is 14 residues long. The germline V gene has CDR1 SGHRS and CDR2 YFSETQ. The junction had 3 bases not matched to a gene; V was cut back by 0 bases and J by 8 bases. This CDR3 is CASSLEQGVEKLFF. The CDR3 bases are TGCGCCAGCAGCTTGGAACAGGGGGTAGAAAAACTGTTTTTT.

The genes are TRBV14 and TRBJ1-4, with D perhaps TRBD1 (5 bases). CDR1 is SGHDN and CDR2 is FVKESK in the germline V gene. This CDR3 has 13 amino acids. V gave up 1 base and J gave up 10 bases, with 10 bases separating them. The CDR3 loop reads CASSQGTGGKLFF. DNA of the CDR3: TGTGCCAGCAGCCAAGGGACCGGGGGAAAACTGTTTTTT. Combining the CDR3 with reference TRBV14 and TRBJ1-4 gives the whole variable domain EAGVTQFPSHSVIEKGQTVTLRCDPISGHDNLYWYRRVMGKEIKFLLHFVKESKQDESGMPNNRFLAERTGGTYSTLKVQPAELEDSGVYFCASSQGTGGKLFFGSGTQLSVL.

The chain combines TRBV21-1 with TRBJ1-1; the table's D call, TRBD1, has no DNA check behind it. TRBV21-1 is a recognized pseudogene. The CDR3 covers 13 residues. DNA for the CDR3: TGTGCCAGCAGCAAGCCTCCAGGGACTGAAGCTTTCTTT. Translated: CASSKPPGTEAFF.

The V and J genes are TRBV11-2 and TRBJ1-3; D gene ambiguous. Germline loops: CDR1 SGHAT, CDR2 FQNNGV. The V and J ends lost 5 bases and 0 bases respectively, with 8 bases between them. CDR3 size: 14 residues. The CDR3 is CASSRVYSGNTIYF. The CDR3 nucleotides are TGTGCCAGCAGCCGGGTGTACTCTGGAAACACCATATATTTT.